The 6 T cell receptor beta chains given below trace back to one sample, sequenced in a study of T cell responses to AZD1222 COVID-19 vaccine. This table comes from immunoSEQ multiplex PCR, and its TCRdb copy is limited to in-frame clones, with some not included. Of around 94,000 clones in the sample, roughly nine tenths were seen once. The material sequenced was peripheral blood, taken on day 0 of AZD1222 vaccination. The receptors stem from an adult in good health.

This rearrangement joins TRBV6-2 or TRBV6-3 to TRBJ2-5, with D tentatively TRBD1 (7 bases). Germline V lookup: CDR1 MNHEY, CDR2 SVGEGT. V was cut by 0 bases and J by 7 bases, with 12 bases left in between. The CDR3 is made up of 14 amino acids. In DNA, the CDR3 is TGTGCCAGCAGTTACTCGGAGGGGGCTGTGACCCAGTACTTC. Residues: CASSYSEGAVTQYF.

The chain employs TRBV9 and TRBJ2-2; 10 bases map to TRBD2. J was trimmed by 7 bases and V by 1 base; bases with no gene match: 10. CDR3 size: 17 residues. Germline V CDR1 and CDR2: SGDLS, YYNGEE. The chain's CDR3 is CASSVTSGGAANGELFF. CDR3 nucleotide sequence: TGTGCCAGCAGCGTAACGAGCGGGGGGGCCGCGAACGGGGAGCTGTTTTTT.

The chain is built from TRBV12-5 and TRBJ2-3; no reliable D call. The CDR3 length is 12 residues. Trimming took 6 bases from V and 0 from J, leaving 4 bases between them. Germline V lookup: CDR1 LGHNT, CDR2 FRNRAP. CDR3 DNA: TGTGCTAGTGGCTGGAGCACAGATACGCAGTATTTT. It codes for CASGWSTDTQYF.

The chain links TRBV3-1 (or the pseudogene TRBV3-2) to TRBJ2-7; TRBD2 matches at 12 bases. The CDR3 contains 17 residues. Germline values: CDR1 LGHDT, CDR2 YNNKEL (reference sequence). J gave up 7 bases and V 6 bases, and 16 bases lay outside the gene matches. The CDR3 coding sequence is TGTGCCAGCAGGGAGACTAGCGGGGGAGGCCCAGTCCTGGAGCAGTACTTC. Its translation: CASRETSGGGPVLEQYF.

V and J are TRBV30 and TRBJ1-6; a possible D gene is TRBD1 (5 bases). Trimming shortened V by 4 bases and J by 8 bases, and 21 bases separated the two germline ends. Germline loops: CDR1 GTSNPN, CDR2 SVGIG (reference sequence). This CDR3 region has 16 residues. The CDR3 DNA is TGTGCCTGGACAGGGTACGGTATGGGAGGGTATTCACCCCTCCACTTT. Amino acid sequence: CAWTGYGMGGYSPLHF.

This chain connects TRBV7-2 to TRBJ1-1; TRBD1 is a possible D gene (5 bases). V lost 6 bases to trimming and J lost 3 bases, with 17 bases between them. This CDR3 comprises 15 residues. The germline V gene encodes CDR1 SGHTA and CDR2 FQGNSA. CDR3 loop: CASRKRGQTYTEAFF. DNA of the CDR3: TGTGCCAGCAGAAAAAGGGGCCAGACCTACACTGAAGCTTTCTTT.